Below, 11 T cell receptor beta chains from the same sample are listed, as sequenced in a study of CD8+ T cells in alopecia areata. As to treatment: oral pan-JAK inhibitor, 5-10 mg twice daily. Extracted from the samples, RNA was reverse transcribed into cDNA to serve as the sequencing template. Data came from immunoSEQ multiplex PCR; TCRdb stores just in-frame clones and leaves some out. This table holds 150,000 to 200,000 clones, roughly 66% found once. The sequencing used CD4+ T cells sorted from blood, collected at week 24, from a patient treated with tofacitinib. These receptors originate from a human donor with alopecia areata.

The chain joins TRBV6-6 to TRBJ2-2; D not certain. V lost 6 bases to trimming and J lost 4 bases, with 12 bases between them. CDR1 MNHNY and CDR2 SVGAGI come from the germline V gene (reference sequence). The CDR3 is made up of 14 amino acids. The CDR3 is CASRSQRSTGELFF. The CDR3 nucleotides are TGTGCCAGCAGGTCACAACGGAGCACCGGGGAGCTGTTTTTT.

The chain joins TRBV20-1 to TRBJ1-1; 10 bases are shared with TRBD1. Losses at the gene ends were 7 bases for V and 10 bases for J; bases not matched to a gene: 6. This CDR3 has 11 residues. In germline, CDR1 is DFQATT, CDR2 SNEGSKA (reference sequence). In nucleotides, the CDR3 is TGCAGTGTAGAAGGGGACAGGGGAGCTTTCTTT. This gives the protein CSVEGDRGAFF.

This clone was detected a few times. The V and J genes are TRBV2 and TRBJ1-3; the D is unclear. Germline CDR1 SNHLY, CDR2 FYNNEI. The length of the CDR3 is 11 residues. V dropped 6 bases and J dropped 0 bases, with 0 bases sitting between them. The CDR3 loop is CASSSGNTIYF. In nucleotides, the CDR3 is TGTGCCAGCAGCTCTGGAAACACCATATATTTT.

CDR3 region: CASSYSNTGELFF. Written as DNA, the CDR3 is TGTGCCAGCAGTTACTCGAACACCGGGGAGCTGTTTTTT. The chain is built from TRBV6-5 and TRBJ2-2; unclear D gene. The CDR3 consists of 13 residues. Between the trimmed V and J ends, which lost 0 bases and 1 base, there was a span of 0 bases. Germline V CDR1 and CDR2: MNHEY, SVGAGI.

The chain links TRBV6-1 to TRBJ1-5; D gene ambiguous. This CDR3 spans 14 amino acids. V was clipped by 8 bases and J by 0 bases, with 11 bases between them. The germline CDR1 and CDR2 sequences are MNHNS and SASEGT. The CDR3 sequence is CASGIGNSNQPQHF. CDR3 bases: TGTGCCAGCGGGATAGGGAATAGCAATCAGCCCCAGCATTTT.

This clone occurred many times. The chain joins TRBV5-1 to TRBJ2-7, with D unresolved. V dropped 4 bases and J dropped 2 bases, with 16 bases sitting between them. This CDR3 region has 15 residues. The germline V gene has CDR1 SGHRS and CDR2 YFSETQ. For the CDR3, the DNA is TGCGCCAGCAGCCAAGTAGACCCCTCTACCTACGAGCAGTACTTC. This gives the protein CASSQVDPSTYEQYF.

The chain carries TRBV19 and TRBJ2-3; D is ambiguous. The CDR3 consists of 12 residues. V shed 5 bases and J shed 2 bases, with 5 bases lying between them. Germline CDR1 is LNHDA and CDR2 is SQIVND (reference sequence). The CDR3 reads CASSSHTDTQYF. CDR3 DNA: TGTGCCAGTAGTTCGCACACAGATACGCAGTATTTT.

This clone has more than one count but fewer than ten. CDR3 sequence: CASSLPSVGYTF. Here the CDR3 DNA reads TGTGCCAGCAGCTTACCCTCGGTTGGCTACACCTTC. The V gene is TRBV7-9, the J gene TRBJ1-2, with D unclear. The CDR3 is 12 amino acids. The V and J ends lost 2 bases and 7 bases respectively, with 8 bases between them. The germline V gene has CDR1 SEHNR and CDR2 FQNEAQ (reference sequence).

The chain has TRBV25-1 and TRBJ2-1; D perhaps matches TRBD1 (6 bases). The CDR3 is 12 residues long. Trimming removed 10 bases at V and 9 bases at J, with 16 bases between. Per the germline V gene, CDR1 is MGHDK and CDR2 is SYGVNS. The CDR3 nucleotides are TGTGCCACTCGACCAGGGGCGGCTGAGCAGTTCTTC. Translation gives CATRPGAAEQFF.

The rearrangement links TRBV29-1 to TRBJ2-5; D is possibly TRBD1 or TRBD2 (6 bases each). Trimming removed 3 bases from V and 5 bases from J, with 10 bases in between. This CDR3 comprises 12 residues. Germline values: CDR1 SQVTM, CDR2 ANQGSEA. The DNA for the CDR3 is TGCAGCGTTGATAGGGGGGTCGAGACCCAGTACTTC. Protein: CSVDRGVETQYF.

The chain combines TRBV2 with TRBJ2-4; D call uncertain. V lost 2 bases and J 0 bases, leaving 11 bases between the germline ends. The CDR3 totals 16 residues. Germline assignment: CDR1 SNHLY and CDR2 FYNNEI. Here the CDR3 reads CASSEFVVLAKNIQYF. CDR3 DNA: TGTGCCAGCAGTGAATTCGTGGTTCTAGCCAAAAACATTCAGTACTTC.